These 4 T cell receptor beta chains came from one sample sequenced in a study of shared clonotypes between healthy human individuals. Sequencing used immunoSEQ multiplex PCR; TCRdb keeps in-frame clones, though not all of them. The sample yields about 580,000 clones, roughly 98% seen once. Naive CD8 cells lacked CD45RO and underwent positive selection for CCR7, leaving out terminally differentiated effector memory CD45RA+ cells. Sequenced material: naive CD8+ T cells sorted from blood. Source of these receptors: a man aged 25 to 40 in good health.

The CDR3 protein is CASSAGTGGSNQPQHF. The CDR3 region has the DNA TGTGCCAGCAGCGCAGGGACAGGGGGGAGCAATCAGCCCCAGCATTTT. The V gene is TRBV9, the J gene TRBJ1-5, with 11 bases matching TRBD1. The CDR3 is made up of 16 amino acids. J gave up 1 base and V 3 bases, and 3 bases lay outside the gene matches. Germline V gene sequence: CDR1 SGDLS, CDR2 YYNGEE.

V and J are TRBV28 and TRBJ2-7; weak D call: TRBD1 (5 bases). This CDR3 comprises 16 residues. The germline V and J ends were trimmed by 4 bases and 3 bases, with 19 bases remaining between them. Germline V CDR1 and CDR2: MDHEN, SYDVKM. The CDR3 sequence: CASSWAGSSVGYEQYF. The CDR3 DNA reads TGTGCCAGCAGTTGGGCAGGGTCATCGGTTGGCTACGAGCAGTACTTC.

The gene calls are TRBV18 and TRBJ2-7; 7 positions match TRBD1. The CDR3 totals 17 residues. V lost 3 bases, J lost 1 base, and 12 bases stayed unmatched. Germline V CDR1 and CDR2: KGHSH, LQKENI. This CDR3 is CASSPPVWDSLSYEQYF. CDR3 nucleotide sequence: TGTGCCAGCTCACCCCCCGTTTGGGACAGCTTGTCCTACGAGCAGTACTTC.

The J gene is TRBJ1-5, the V gene TRBV28, with TRBD1 matching 8 bases. The CDR3 consists of 16 residues. Germline V gene lookup returns CDR1 MDHEN and CDR2 SYDVKM. The V segment lost 8 bases and the J segment 7 bases; nucleotides outside the gene matches: 16. The CDR3, as DNA: TGTGCCAGCGCGACGCCAAGGATACAGGGGGGGCAGCCCCAGCATTTT. The encoded protein is CASATPRIQGGQPQHF.